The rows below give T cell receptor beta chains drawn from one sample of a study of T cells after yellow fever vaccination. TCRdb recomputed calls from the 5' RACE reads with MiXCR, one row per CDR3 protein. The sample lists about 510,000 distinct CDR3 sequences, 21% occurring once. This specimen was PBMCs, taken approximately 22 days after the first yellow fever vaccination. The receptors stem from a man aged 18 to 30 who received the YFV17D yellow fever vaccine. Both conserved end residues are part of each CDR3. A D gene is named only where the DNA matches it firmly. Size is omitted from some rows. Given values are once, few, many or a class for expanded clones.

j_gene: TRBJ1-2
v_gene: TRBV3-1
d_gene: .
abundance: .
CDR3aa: CASSQDAAGLYYGYTF
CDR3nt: TGTGCCAGCAGCCAAGATGCGGCGGGTCTATACTATGGCTACACCTTC

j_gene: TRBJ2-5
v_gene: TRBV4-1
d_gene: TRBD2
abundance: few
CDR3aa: CASSQEWASGGAETQYF
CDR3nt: TGCGCCAGCAGCCAAGAATGGGCTAGCGGGGGTGCGGAGACCCAGTACTTC

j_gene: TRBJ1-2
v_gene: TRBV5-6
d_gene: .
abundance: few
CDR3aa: CASSLNRGANYGYTF
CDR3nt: TGTGCCAGCAGCTTGAACAGAGGAGCTAACTATGGCTACACCTTC

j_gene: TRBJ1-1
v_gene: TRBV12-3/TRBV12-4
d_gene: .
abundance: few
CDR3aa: CASSLTRSGTEAFF
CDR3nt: TGTGCCAGCAGTTTAACGCGGAGCGGCACTGAAGCTTTCTTT

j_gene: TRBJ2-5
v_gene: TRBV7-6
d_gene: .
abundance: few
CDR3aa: CASSIRGVGQETQYF
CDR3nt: TGTGCCAGCAGCATCCGCGGGGTGGGCCAAGAGACCCAGTACTTC

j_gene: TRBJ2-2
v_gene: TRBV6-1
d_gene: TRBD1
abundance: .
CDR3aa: CASSAGTAATGELFF
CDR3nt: TGTGCCAGCAGCGCCGGGACAGCGGCGACCGGGGAGCTGTTTTTT

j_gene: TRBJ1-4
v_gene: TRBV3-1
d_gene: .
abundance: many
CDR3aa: CASSQGARGEKLFF
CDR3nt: TGTGCCAGCAGCCAAGGGGCTCGAGGGGAAAAACTGTTTTTT

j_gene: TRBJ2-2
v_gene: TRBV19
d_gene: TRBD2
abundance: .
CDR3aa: CASSTLSGGPNTGELFF
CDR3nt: TGTGCCAGTAGTACTCTGAGCGGGGGCCCGAACACCGGGGAGCTGTTTTTT

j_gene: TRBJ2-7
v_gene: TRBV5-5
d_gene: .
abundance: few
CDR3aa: CASSFAFYEQYF
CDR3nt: TGTGCCAGCAGCTTCGCTTTCTACGAGCAGTACTTC

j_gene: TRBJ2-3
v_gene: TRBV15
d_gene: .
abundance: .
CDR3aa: CATSSGITSTDTQYF
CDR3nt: TGTGCCACCAGCAGTGGAATAACTAGCACAGATACGCAGTATTTT

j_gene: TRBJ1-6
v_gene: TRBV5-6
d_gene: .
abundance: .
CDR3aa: CASSLSGTPLHF
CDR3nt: TGTGCCAGCAGCTTATCCGGGACTCCCCTCCACTTT

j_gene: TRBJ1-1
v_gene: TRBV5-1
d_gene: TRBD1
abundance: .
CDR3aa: CASSPRTGLDTEAFF
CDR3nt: TGCGCCAGCAGCCCTAGGACAGGGTTGGACACTGAAGCTTTCTTT

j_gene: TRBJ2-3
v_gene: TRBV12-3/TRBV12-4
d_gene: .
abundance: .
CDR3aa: CASSPPWGRDTQYF
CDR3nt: TGTGCCAGCAGTCCACCTTGGGGAAGGGATACGCAGTATTTT

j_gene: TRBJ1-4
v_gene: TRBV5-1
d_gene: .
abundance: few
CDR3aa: CASRLGGGNEKLFF
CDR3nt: TGCGCCAGCAGGCTGGGGGGCGGTAATGAAAAACTGTTTTTT

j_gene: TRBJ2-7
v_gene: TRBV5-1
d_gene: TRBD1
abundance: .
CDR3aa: CASSLLGQGPYEQYF
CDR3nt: TGCGCCAGCAGCTTGCTCGGACAGGGGCCCTACGAGCAGTACTTC

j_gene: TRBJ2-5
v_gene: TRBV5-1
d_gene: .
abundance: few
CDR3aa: CASSPGIGETQYF
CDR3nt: TGCGCCAGCAGTCCAGGGATCGGAGAGACCCAGTACTTC

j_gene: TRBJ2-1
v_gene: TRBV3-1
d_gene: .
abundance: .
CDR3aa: CASSHTGTSNEQFF
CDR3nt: TGTGCCAGCAGCCACACCGGGACATCGAATGAGCAGTTCTTC

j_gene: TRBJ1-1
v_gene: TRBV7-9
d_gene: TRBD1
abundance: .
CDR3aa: CASSPPDRESPEAFF
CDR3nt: TGTGCCAGCAGCCCACCGGACAGGGAGAGCCCTGAAGCTTTCTTT

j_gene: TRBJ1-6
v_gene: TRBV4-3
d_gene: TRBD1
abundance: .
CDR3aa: CASSHDRVAIGSPLHF
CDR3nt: TGCGCCAGCAGCCACGACAGGGTAGCGATAGGTTCACCCCTCCACTTT

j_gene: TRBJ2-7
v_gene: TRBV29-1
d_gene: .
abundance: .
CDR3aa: CSVVYRVSYEQYF
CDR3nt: TGCAGCGTTGTATACAGGGTCTCCTACGAGCAGTACTTC

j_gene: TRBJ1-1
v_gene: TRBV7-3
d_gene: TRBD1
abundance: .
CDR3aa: CASRTYTGGGDTEAFF
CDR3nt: TGTGCCAGCAGAACCTATACAGGGGGTGGGGACACTGAAGCTTTCTTT

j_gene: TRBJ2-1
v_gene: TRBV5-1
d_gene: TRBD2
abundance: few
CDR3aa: CASSLALADSYNEQFF
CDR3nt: TGCGCCAGCAGCTTGGCACTAGCGGACTCCTACAATGAGCAGTTCTTC

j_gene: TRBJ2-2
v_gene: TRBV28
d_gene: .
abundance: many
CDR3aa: CASSLKLLRRGSNTGELFF
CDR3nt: TGTGCCAGCAGTCTGAAACTGCTCAGACGGGGCTCGAACACCGGGGAGCTGTTTTTT

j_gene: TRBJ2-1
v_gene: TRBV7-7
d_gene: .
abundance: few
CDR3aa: CASSLRRQSEQFF
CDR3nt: TGTGCTAGCAGCCTAAGACGACAGAGTGAGCAGTTCTTC

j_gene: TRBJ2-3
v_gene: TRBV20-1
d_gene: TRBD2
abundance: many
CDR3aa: CSAKSLLAGEADTQYF
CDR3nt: TGCAGTGCTAAAAGCCTACTAGCGGGGGAAGCAGATACGCAGTATTTT

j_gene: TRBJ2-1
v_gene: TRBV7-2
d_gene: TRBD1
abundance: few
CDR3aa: CASSLDRDSYNEQFF
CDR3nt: TGTGCCAGCAGCTTGGACAGGGACTCCTACAATGAGCAGTTCTTC

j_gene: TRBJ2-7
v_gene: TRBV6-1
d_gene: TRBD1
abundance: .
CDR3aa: CASSDRTGGLSEQYF
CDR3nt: TGTGCCAGCAGTGATCGGACAGGGGGACTAAGCGAGCAGTACTTC

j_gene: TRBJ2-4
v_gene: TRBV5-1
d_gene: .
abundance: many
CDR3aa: CASSLKSRALAKNIQYF
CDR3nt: TGCGCCAGCAGCTTGAAGTCCAGGGCCTTAGCCAAAAACATTCAGTACTTC

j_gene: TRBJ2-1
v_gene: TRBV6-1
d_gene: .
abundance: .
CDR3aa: CATGRGFQYNEQFF
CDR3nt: TGTGCCACCGGCCGGGGGTTTCAGTACAATGAGCAGTTCTTC

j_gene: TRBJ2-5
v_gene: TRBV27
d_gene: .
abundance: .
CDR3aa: CASSSVGLPQETQYF
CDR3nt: TGTGCCAGCAGTTCCGTCGGACTCCCTCAAGAGACCCAGTACTTC

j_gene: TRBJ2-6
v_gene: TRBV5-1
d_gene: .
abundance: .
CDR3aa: CASSLAVGGANVLTF
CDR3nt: TGCGCCAGCAGCTTGGCGGTCGGCGGGGCCAACGTCCTGACTTTC

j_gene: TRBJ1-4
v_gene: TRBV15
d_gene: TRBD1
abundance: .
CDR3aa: CATTGQATTNEKLFF
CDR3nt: TGTGCCACCACGGGACAGGCCACAACTAATGAAAAACTGTTTTTT

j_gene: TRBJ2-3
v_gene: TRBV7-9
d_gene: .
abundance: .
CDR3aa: CASSPEAHTDTQYF
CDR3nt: TGTGCCAGCAGCCCCGAAGCGCACACAGATACGCAGTATTTT

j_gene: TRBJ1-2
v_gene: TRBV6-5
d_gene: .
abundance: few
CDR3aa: CASSGTAYGYTF
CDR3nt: TGTGCCAGCAGTGGGACGGCATATGGCTACACCTTC

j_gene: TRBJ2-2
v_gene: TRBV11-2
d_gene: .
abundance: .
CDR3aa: CATSTGAGELFF
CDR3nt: TGTGCCACCTCAACCGGGGCCGGGGAGCTGTTTTTT

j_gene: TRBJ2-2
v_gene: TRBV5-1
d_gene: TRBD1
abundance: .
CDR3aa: CAIEDRVSGELFF
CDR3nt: TGCGCCATTGAGGACAGGGTGAGCGGGGAGCTGTTTTTT

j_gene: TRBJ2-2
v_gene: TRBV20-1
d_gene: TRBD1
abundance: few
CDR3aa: CSARDNRGQGGTGELFF
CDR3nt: TGCAGTGCTAGAGATAATCGAGGACAGGGCGGCACCGGGGAGCTGTTTTTT

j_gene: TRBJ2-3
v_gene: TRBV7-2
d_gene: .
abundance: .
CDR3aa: CASSYRAPDTQYF
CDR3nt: TGTGCCAGCAGCTACCGGGCCCCAGATACGCAGTATTTT

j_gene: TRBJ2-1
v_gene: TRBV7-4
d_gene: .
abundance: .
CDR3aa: CASGLGADSLGQYNEQFF
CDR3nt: TGTGCTAGTGGTTTAGGGGCCGATTCACTGGGCCAGTACAATGAGCAGTTCTTC

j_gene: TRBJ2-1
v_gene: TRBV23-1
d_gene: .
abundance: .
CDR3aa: CASSWGGPYNEQFF
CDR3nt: TGCGCCAGCTCCTGGGGGGGGCCCTACAATGAGCAGTTCTTC

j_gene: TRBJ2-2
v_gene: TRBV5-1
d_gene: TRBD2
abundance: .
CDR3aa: CASSLNEGGGSGELFF
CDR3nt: TGCGCCAGCAGCTTAAACGAAGGCGGGGGGTCCGGGGAGCTGTTTTTT

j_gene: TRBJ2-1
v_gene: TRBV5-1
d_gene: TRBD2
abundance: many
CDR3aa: CASSLVPGLRSEQFF
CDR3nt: TGCGCCAGCAGCTTGGTCCCGGGACTAAGGAGTGAGCAGTTCTTC

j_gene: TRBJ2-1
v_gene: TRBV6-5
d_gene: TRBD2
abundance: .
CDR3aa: CASSYTIEAGVYNEQFF
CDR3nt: TGTGCCAGCAGTTACACGATAGAAGCGGGGGTTTACAATGAGCAGTTCTTC

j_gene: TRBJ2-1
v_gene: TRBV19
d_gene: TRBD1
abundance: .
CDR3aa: CARKPGQGTYEQFF
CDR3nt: TGTGCCAGAAAACCGGGACAGGGGACTTATGAGCAGTTCTTC

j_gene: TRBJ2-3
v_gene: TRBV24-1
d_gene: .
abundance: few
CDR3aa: CATSEQTDTQYF
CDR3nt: TGTGCCACCAGTGAACAAACAGATACGCAGTATTTT

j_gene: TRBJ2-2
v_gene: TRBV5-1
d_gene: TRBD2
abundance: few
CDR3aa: CASSRERGGPTGELFF
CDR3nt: TGCGCCAGCAGCCGTGAGCGGGGAGGGCCCACCGGGGAGCTGTTTTTT

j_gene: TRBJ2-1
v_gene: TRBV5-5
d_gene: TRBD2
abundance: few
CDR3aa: CASSLRLAGSYNEQFF
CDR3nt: TGTGCCAGCAGCTTACGGCTAGCGGGCTCCTACAATGAGCAGTTCTTC

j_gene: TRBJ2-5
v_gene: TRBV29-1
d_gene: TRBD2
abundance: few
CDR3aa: CSPNGSGGTSGAQYF
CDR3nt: TGCAGCCCTAACGGTAGCGGGGGAACCTCAGGGGCCCAGTACTTC

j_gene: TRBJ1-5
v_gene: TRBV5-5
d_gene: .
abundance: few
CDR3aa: CASSSGYSGYQPQHF
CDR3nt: TGTGCCAGCAGCTCTGGCTACTCAGGATATCAGCCCCAGCATTTT

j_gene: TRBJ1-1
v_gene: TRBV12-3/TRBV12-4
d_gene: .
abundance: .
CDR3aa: CASTRTGKTEAFF
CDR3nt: TGTGCCAGCACTCGAACAGGAAAAACTGAAGCTTTCTTT

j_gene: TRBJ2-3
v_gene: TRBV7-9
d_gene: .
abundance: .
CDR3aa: CASSFRWGTDTQYF
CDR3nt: TGTGCCAGCAGCTTTCGGTGGGGCACAGATACGCAGTATTTT

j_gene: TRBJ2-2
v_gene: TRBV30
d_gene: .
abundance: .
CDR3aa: CAWVYGGGAGELFF
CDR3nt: TGTGCCTGGGTCTACGGGGGTGGGGCCGGGGAGCTGTTTTTT

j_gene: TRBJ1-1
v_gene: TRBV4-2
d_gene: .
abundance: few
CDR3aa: CASSHPTGHTEAFF
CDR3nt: TGTGCCAGCAGCCACCCTACAGGTCACACTGAAGCTTTCTTT

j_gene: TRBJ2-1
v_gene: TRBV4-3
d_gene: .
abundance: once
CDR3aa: CASSHSKSSYNEQFF
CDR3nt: TGCGCCAGCAGCCACTCGAAAAGCTCCTACAATGAGCAGTTCTTC

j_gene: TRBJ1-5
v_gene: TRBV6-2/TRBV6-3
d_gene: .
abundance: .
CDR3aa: CASSYPLSNGNQPQHF
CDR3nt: TGTGCCAGCAGTTACCCCCTTTCGAATGGCAATCAGCCCCAGCATTTT